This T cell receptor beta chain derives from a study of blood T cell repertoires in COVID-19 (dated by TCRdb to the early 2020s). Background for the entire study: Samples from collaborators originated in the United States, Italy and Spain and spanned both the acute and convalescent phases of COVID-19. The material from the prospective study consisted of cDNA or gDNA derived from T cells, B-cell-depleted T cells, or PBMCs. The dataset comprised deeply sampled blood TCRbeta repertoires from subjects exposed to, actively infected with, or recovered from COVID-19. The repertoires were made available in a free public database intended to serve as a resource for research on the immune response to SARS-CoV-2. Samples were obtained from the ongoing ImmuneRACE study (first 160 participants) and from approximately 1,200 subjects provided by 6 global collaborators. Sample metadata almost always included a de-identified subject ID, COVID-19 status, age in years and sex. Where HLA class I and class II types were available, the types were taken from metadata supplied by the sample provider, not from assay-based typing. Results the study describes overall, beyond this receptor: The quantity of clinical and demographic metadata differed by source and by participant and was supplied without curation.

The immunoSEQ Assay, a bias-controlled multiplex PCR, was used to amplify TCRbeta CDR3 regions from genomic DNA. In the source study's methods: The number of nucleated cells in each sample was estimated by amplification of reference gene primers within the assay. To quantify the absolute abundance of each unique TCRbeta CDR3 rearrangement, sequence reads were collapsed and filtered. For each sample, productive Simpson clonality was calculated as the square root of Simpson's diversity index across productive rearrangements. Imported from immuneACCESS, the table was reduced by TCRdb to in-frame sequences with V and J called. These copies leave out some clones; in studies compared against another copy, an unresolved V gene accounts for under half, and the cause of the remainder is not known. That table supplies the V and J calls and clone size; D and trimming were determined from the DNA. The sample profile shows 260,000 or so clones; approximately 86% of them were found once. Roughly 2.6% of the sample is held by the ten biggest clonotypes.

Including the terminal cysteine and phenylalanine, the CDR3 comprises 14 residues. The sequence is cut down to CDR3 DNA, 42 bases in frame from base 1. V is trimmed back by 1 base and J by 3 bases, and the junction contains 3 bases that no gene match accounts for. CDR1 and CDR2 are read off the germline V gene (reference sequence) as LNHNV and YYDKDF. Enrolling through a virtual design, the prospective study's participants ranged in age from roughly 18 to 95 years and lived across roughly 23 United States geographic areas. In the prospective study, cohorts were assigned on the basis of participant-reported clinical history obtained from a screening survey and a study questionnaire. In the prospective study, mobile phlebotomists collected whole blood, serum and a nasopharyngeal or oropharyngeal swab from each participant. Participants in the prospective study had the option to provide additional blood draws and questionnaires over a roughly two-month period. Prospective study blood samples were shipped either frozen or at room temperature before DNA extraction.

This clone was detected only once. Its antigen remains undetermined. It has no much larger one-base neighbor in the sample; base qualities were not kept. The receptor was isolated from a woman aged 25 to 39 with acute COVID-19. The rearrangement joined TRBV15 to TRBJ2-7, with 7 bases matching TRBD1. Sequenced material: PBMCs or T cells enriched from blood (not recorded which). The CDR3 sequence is CATSRVDRVYEQYF. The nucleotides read TGTGCCACCAGCAGAGTCGACAGGGTCTACGAGCAGTACTTC.